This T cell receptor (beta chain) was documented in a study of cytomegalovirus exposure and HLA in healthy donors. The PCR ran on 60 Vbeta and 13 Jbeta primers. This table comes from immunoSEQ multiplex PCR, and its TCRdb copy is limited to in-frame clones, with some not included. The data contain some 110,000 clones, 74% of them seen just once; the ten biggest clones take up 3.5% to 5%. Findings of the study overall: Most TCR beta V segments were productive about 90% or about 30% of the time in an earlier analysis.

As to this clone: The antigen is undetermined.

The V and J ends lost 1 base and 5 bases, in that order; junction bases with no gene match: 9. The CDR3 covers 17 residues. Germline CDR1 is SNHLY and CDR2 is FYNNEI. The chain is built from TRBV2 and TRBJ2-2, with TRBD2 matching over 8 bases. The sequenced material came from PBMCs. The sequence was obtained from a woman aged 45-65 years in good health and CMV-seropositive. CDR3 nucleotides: TGTGCCAGCAGTGAAGGCCTAGCGGGCCTTAGGACCGGGGAGCTGTTTTTT. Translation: CASSEGLAGLRTGELFF.